This TCR beta chain came from a study of blood T cell repertoires in COVID-19. Study details: COVID-19 samples, acute and convalescent, were from the United States, Italy and Spain. T cells, B-cell-depleted T cells, or PBMCs supplied cDNA or gDNA.

In the original processing: Cell counts per sample came from amplifying reference gene primers. Sequenced by immunoSEQ multiplex PCR; TCRdb stores in-frame clones only, minus some. The V and J calls and clone size come from that table; D and trimming were worked out from the DNA. The data contain 150,000 to 200,000 clones, 80% to 90% of them singletons. Germline V gene sequence: CDR1 KGHSH, CDR2 LQKENI. This CDR3 contains 15 residues. The V gene end was trimmed by 4 bases and the J gene end by 2 bases; junction bases not matched to a gene: 5. The source material was peripheral blood. This receptor was identified in a man in his sixties with acute or convalescent COVID-19. J is TRBJ1-5 and V is TRBV18, with 7 bases aligning to TRBD1. The CDR3 region has the DNA TGTGCCAGCTCACGAACCGGGACAGGCAATCAGCCCCAGCATTTT. It yields the protein CASSRTGTGNQPQHF.